The TCR beta chain described here comes from a study of T-cell reconstitution after alpha-beta-depleted transplantation in children. Findings of the study overall: Two months or so post-transplant, alpha-beta T cells reportedly derived from several hundred expanded graft clones.

Germline V gene data show CDR1 as SQVTM and CDR2 as ANQGSEA. This CDR3 spans 13 amino acids. The V and J ends lost 7 bases and 6 bases, in that order; junction bases with no gene match: 7. TCRbeta library construction was performed incorporating unique molecular identifiers. One entry per CDR3 protein results from TCRdb running MiXCR on the PCR reads. The sample carries about 540,000 distinct CDR3 sequences, approximately 30% recorded once. This clonotype was counted only a few times. Its cognate antigen is unknown. This sequence joins TRBV29-1 and TRBJ2-1; 9 bases are a match to TRBD1. The origin of this receptor is a boy in the first two years of life with Wiskott-Aldrich syndrome, due to receive a stem cell transplant. This specimen consisted of PBMCs, obtained before TCRalphabeta/CD19-depleted stem cell transplant. CDR3 sequence: CSALGQGGNEQFF. CDR3 DNA: TGCAGCGCCCTGGGACAGGGAGGCAATGAGCAGTTCTTC.